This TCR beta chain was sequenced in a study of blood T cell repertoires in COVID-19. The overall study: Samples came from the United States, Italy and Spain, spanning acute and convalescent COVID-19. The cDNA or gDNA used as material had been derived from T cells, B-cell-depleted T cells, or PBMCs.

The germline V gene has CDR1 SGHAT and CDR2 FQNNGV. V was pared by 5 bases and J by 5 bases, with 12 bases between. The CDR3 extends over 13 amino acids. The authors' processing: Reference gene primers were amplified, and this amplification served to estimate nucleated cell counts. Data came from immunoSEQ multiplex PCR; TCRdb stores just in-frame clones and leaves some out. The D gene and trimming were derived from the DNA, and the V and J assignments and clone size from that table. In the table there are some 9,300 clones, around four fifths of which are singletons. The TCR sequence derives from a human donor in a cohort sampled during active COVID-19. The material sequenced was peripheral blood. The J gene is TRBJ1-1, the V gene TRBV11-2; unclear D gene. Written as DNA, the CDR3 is TGTGCCAGCAGCCCGGGTGTACGTACTGAAGCTTTCTTT. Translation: CASSPGVRTEAFF.